This note documents a single T cell receptor beta chain sequence. Its antigen is unidentified. There are 13 residues in the CDR3. The ends were cut back, 5 bases at V and 0 bases at J, with 10 bases in the middle. Germline V gene lookup returns CDR1 SQVTM and CDR2 ANQGSEA. Generated by immunoSEQ multiplex PCR, the TCRdb table keeps only in-frame clones and is missing some. Among 90,000 to 120,000 clones listed, 70% to 90% were seen once. The record originates from a study of T cell responses to AZD1222 COVID-19 vaccine. Findings and limits, study-wide: Baseline testing showed seropositivity in only 6 or 7 AZD1222 recipients. Most donors were white British and more were female, and clonal diversity was possibly underestimated.

V and J are TRBV29-1 and TRBJ1-2; D not certain. This receptor was identified in an adult in good health. Material: peripheral blood, obtained on day 0 of AZD1222 vaccination. CDR3 DNA sequence: TGCAGCGTTACCGGAGTCTCTAACTATGGCTACACCTTC. Its translation is CSVTGVSNYGYTF.